One sample yielded the 27 T cell receptor beta chains listed below, sequenced in a study of blood T cells in healthy people across ages. A second PCR of 7 to 11 cycles used a sample-barcoded 5' primer and a J-beta primer mix. MiXCR was run by TCRdb on the 5' RACE reads, yielding one entry per CDR3 protein. The table lists 760,000 or so distinct CDR3 sequences, around 25% of them singletons, with under 10% in the top ten. These records were also assigned to another study, of T cells of mothers and their children.

Sequenced material: blood. These receptors were taken from a boy aged 10-17 years in good health.

This clonotype showed up just a few times. This chain connects TRBV11-2 to TRBJ2-7; D perhaps matches TRBD2 (5 bases). The germline V gene encodes CDR1 SGHAT and CDR2 FQNNGV. V lost 1 base, J lost 1 base, and 8 bases lay in between. The CDR3 sequence is 14 residues long. Here the CDR3 DNA reads TGTGCCAGCAGCTTAGGACCGGGGTCCTACGAGCAGTACTTC. Protein: CASSLGPGSYEQYF.

The gene calls are TRBV20-1 and TRBJ1-5; D perhaps matches TRBD1 (5 bases). The CDR3 totals 13 residues. Germline V gene sequence: CDR1 DFQATT, CDR2 SNEGSKA (reference sequence). V lost 6 bases to trimming and J lost 4 bases, with 13 bases between them. This CDR3 reads CSAGRQPNQPQHF. CDR3 bases: TGCAGTGCGGGACGGCAGCCGAATCAGCCCCAGCATTTT.

The rearrangement uses TRBV11-2 and TRBJ2-2; D is perhaps TRBD2 (7 bases). The CDR3 consists of 15 residues. Germline V gene sequence: CDR1 SGHAT, CDR2 FQNNGV. Trimming took 5 bases from V and 6 from J, leaving 16 bases between them. The CDR3, as DNA: TGTGCCAGCAGCGGGCTGGGGGGGCCGGCCGGGGAGCTGTTTTTT. It yields the protein CASSGLGGPAGELFF. The variable domain in full, completed from reference TRBV11-2 and TRBJ2-2, reads EAGVAQSPRYKIIEKRQSVAFWCNPISGHATLYWYQQILGQGPKLLIQFQNNGVVDDSQLPKDRFSAERLKGVDSTLKIQPAKLEDSAVYLCASSGLGGPAGELFFGEGSRLTVL.

This clonotype occurred a few times. The chain employs TRBV4-1 and TRBJ2-5; possible D gene TRBD1, 6 bases. V was pared by 0 bases and J by 4 bases, with 18 bases between. Germline CDR1 reads MGHRA; CDR2 reads YSYEKL. There are 17 residues in the CDR3. The CDR3 bases are TGCGCCAGCAGCCAAGATGAGGGCAGGGGAGACGGAGAGACCCAGTACTTC. Translated: CASSQDEGRGDGETQYF.

This clonotype showed up just a few times. The V and J genes are TRBV29-1 and TRBJ2-5; unclear D gene. The J call is doubtful: the DNA matches TRBJ2-1 better. Germline CDR1 SQVTM, CDR2 ANQGSEA. This CDR3 has 11 residues. The CDR3 loop reads CSVELGNEQFF. The CDR3 nucleotides read TGCAGCGTTGAACTGGGTAATGAGCAGTTCTTC.

The chain recombines TRBV3-1 with TRBJ2-3; 10 bases line up with TRBD2. V gave up 4 bases and J gave up 4 bases; unmatched junction bases: 8. The CDR3 is 16 amino acids. From germline, CDR1 is LGHDT and CDR2 YNNKEL (reference sequence). The CDR3 sequence is CASSPTGLAASDTQYF. The CDR3 DNA follows: TGTGCCAGCAGCCCCACCGGACTAGCGGCTTCAGATACGCAGTATTTT.

This clonotype was detected a few times. This chain joins TRBV10-2 and TRBJ2-5; D not resolved. Matching the DNA end better, TRBJ2-7 makes the J call doubtful. Germline V gene sequence: CDR1 WSHSY, CDR2 SAAADI. The CDR3 covers 11 residues. CDR3 residues: CASSDGSEQYF. In nucleotides, the CDR3 is TGCGCCAGCAGTGATGGGTCCGAGCAGTACTTC.

V gene TRBV5-5 combines with J gene TRBJ1-2; no reliable D call. CDR1 is SGHKS, CDR2 YYEKEE, per germline (reference sequence). The V gene lost 4 bases and the J gene lost 4 bases, with 14 bases spanning the gap. The CDR3 covers 14 residues. For the CDR3, the DNA is TGTGCCAGCAGCCTGGACCGTCTCGGCTATGGCTACACCTTC. Encoded protein: CASSLDRLGYGYTF.

J is TRBJ1-2 and V is TRBV28; D gene uncertain. This CDR3 spans 15 amino acids. CDR1 is MDHEN, CDR2 SYDVKM, per germline. Trimming stripped 8 bases from V and 4 bases from J, with 20 bases between. The CDR3 DNA follows: TGTGCCAGCTGTTATCCGGAGATAGCGACCTATGGCTACACCTTC. Translating gives CASCYPEIATYGYTF.

The chain uses TRBV29-1 and TRBJ2-2, with D maybe TRBD1 (5 bases). V was trimmed by 4 bases and J by 1 base, leaving 10 bases between them. The germline CDR1 and CDR2 sequences are SQVTM and ANQGSEA. This CDR3 has 14 residues. The CDR3 spells CSVVGQGNTGELFF. CDR3 nucleotide sequence: TGCAGCGTTGTGGGGCAGGGGAACACCGGGGAGCTGTTTTTT.

V and J are TRBV29-1 and TRBJ1-2; 9 bases map to TRBD1. Germline V gene lookup returns CDR1 SQVTM and CDR2 ANQGSEA. Trimming at V came to 6 bases and at J to 4 bases, leaving 3 bases not matched to a gene. The CDR3 has 12 amino acids. CDR3 sequence: CSVDRGPYGYTF. The CDR3 region has the DNA TGCAGCGTGGACAGGGGCCCCTATGGCTACACCTTC.

This clonotype has more than one count but fewer than ten. The rearrangement joins TRBV5-1 to TRBJ2-5, with no clear D. The tail of the sequence fits TRBJ2-7 better, so the J call may be wrong. The CDR3 runs to 13 residues. Germline assignment: CDR1 SGHRS and CDR2 YFSETQ. CDR3 coding DNA: TGCGCCAGCAGCTTTGACGCCTCCTACGAGCAGTACTTC. As protein: CASSFDASYEQYF.

The rearrangement joins TRBV6-2 or TRBV6-3 to TRBJ2-1; D possibly corresponds to TRBD1 (5 bases). From germline, CDR1 is MNHEY and CDR2 SVGEGT. Trimming removed 0 bases at V and 6 bases at J, with 18 bases between. The CDR3 has 17 amino acids. The CDR3 is CASSYSPIQGLGNEQFF. The CDR3 DNA sequence: TGTGCCAGCAGTTACTCCCCCATTCAGGGTTTAGGCAATGAGCAGTTCTTC.

This clonotype has only one observation. The genes are TRBV7-3 and TRBJ2-2, with D perhaps matching TRBD2 (5 bases). The CDR3 totals 13 residues. Germline assignment: CDR1 SGHTA and CDR2 FQGTGA. Trimming stripped 6 bases from V and 7 bases from J, with 12 bases between. CDR3 DNA sequence: TGTGCCAGCAGGGAAAGCGGAGACGGGGAGCTGTTTTTT. Translating gives CASRESGDGELFF. Looking up the rest from reference TRBV7-3 and TRBJ2-2 gives the full variable domain: GAGVSQTPSNKVTEKGKYVELRCDPISGHTALYWYRQSLGQGPEFLIYFQGTGAADDSGLPNDRFFAVRPEGSVSTLKIQRTERGDSAVYLCASRESGDGELFFGEGSRLTVL.

Concerning this clonotype itself: Compared with germline, one end of the junction differs, possibly owing to a read error. V usage is TRBV12-3 or TRBV12-4 and J usage is TRBJ1-2; 8 positions match TRBD1. CDR3 size: 15 residues. CDR3 DNA sequence: TGTGCCAGCAGTTTACTGGGACAGGCAATCTATGGCTACACTTTC. This codes for CASSLLGQAIYGYTF.

This clonotype was counted a few times. The rearrangement uses TRBV10-3 and TRBJ1-2, with a tentative D call TRBD1 (6 bases). Germline values: CDR1 ENHRY, CDR2 SYGVKD. V was cut by 0 bases and J by 4 bases, with 12 bases left in between. There are 15 residues in the CDR3. As DNA, the CDR3 is TGTGCCATCAGTGAGTCTCGGGGACAAGGCTATGGCTACACCTTC. Translating gives CAISESRGQGYGYTF.

The genes are TRBV2 and TRBJ2-4; 7 nucleotides match TRBD1. The CDR3 is 13 amino acids. After removal of 6 bases from V and 8 bases from J, the junction contained 7 bases not matched to a gene. The germline V gene encodes CDR1 SNHLY and CDR2 FYNNEI. The CDR3 is CASSVDRADIQYF. CDR3 nucleotides: TGTGCCAGCAGCGTCGACAGGGCTGACATTCAGTACTTC.

This clonotype has a handful of counts. This chain links TRBV28 with TRBJ2-1; 12 bases match TRBD2. Per germline, CDR1 MDHEN and CDR2 SYDVKM. V shed 6 bases, J shed 1 base, and the junction held 10 bases outside the gene matches. The CDR3 sequence is 18 residues long. The CDR3, as DNA: TGTGCCAGCAGCCAGGCTAGCGGGAGGGCGAATTCCTACAATGAGCAGTTCTTC. Translation gives CASSQASGRANSYNEQFF.

The rearrangement joins TRBV29-1 to TRBJ1-4, with 8 bases fitting TRBD1. The CDR3 consists of 14 residues. Germline trimming cut 6 bases from V and 8 bases from J; bases unmatched to any gene: 11. CDR1 is SQVTM, CDR2 ANQGSEA, per germline. CDR3: CSVGGTGRYEKLFF. CDR3 nucleotide sequence: TGCAGCGTCGGGGGGACAGGTAGATACGAAAAACTGTTTTTT.

The table lists this clonotype with a few counts. J is TRBJ2-1 and V is TRBV3-1; a weak D match, TRBD2 (5 bases). The CDR3 runs 13 residues. Trimming pared 1 base from V and 7 bases from J, leaving 8 bases between. The germline V gene encodes CDR1 LGHDT and CDR2 YNNKEL (reference sequence). CDR3 residues: CASSQGWENEQFF. The CDR3 DNA is TGTGCCAGCAGCCAAGGATGGGAGAATGAGCAGTTCTTC.

The chain employs TRBV6-2 or TRBV6-3 and TRBJ2-1, with 12 bases identical to TRBD2. V lost 4 bases and J lost 4; bases outside the gene matches: 5. The CDR3 has 16 amino acids. CDR1 and CDR2 (germline): MNHEY, SVGEGT. This CDR3 is CASSSTGLAGYNEQFF. The CDR3 bases are TGTGCCAGCAGTTCCACCGGACTAGCGGGATACAATGAGCAGTTCTTC.

Only one count was recorded for this clonotype. The rearrangement joins TRBV6-2 or TRBV6-3 to TRBJ2-1; tentatively, D is TRBD2 (6 bases). This CDR3 has 12 amino acids. V was shortened by 10 bases and J by 4 bases, with 11 bases between the two germline ends. From germline, CDR1 is MNHEY and CDR2 SVGEGT. CDR3 loop: CATETSYNEQFF. As DNA, the CDR3 is TGTGCCACCGAGACTAGTTACAATGAGCAGTTCTTC.

This clonotype was observed a handful of times. The V and J genes are TRBV10-3 and TRBJ1-4, with a tentative D call TRBD1 (6 bases). Germline assignment: CDR1 ENHRY and CDR2 SYGVKD. V gave up 0 bases and J gave up 7 bases, with 15 bases separating them. This CDR3 has 16 amino acids. As DNA, the CDR3 is TGTGCCATCAGTGAGTCGAACCAGGGGCACAGTGAAAAACTGTTTTTT. This encodes CAISESNQGHSEKLFF.

On this clonotype itself: A much larger clone differs by one base, so this may be a read error. The chain has TRBV5-6 and TRBJ1-1; D gene ambiguous. Trimming took 3 bases from V and 4 from J, leaving 4 bases between them. Germline V CDR1 and CDR2: SGHDT, YYEEEE. The CDR3 runs to 11 residues. The CDR3 DNA sequence: TGTGCCAGCAGCTGGATCACTGAAGCTTTCTTT. It encodes CASSWITEAFF.

This sequence joins TRBV29-1 and TRBJ1-1; 9 nucleotides align to TRBD1. Trimming cost V 0 bases and J 11 bases; bases outside gene matches: 7. Per germline, CDR1 SQVTM and CDR2 ANQGSEA. The CDR3 has 13 residues. The chain's CDR3 is CSVEDLTTGGAFF. The CDR3 DNA sequence: TGCAGCGTTGAAGATCTTACGACAGGGGGGGCTTTCTTT.

V usage is TRBV5-1 and J usage is TRBJ1-1; TRBD1 aligns across 10 bases. Germline V gene lookup returns CDR1 SGHRS and CDR2 YFSETQ. This CDR3 comprises 13 residues. J lost 8 bases, V lost 0 bases, and 1 base had no gene match. The DNA for the CDR3 is TGCGCCAGCAGCTTGGAGGGACAGGGGGAAGCTTTCTTT. This encodes CASSLEGQGEAFF.

The chain employs TRBV5-1 and TRBJ1-1; 7 bases agree with TRBD1. The length of the CDR3 is 17 residues. The ends lost 3 bases at V and 1 base at J; junction bases unmatched: 12. Germline V CDR1 and CDR2: SGHRS, YFSETQ. CDR3 DNA sequence: TGCGCCAGCAGCTCGCCGAAACAGGGGTTGACGAACACTGAAGCTTTCTTT. Its translation is CASSSPKQGLTNTEAFF.